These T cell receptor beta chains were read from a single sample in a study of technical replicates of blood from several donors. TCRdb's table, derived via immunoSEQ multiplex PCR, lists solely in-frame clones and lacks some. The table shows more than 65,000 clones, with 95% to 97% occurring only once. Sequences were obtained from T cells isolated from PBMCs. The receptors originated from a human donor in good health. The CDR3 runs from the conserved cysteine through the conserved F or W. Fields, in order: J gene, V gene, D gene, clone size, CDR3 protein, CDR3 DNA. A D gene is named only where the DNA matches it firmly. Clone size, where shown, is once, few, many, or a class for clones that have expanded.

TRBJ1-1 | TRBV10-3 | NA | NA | CAISERHSGDTEAFF | TGTGCCATCAGTGAGAGGCATTCAGGGGACACTGAAGCTTTCTTT
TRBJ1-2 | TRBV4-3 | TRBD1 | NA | CASSHQGQIYGYTF | TGCGCCAGCAGCCATCAGGGACAGATTTATGGCTACACCTTC
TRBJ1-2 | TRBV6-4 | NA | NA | CASSDLRGGGYTF | TGTGCCAGCAGTGACTTAAGGGGCGGCGGCTACACCTTC
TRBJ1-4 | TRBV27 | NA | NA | CASSPGQREKLFF | TGTGCCAGCAGCCCAGGGCAACGCGAAAAACTGTTTTTT
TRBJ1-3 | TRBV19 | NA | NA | CASSLQGLSTIYF | TGTGCCAGTAGTCTTCAGGGGCTGAGCACCATATATTTT
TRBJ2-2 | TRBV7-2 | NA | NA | CASSFFRGTNTGELFF | TGTGCCAGCAGCTTTTTTCGGGGGACGAACACCGGGGAGCTGTTTTTT
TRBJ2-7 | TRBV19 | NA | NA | CASSIDPGSYEQYF | TGTGCCAGTAGTATAGATCCTGGTAGCTACGAGCAGTACTTC
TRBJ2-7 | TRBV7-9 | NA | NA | CASSFQRYEQYF | TGTGCCAGCAGCTTCCAGCGCTACGAGCAGTACTTC
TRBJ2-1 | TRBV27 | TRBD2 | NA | CASRTGTSVYNEQFF | TGTGCCAGCAGAACCGGGACTAGCGTCTACAATGAGCAGTTCTTC
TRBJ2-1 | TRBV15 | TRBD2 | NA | CATSRVFGGSGNEQFF | TGTGCCACCAGCAGAGTTTTCGGCGGGAGTGGCAATGAGCAGTTCTTC
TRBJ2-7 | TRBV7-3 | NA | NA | CASSLNTGSYEQYF | TGTGCCAGCAGCTTAAACACGGGTTCCTACGAGCAGTACTTC
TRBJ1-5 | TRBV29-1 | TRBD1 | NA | CSVAGGDSNQPQHF | TGCAGCGTGGCAGGGGGAGATAGCAATCAGCCCCAGCATTTT
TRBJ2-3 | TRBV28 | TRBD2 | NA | CASSGTRLTDTQYF | TGTGCCAGTTCCGGGACTAGACTCACAGATACGCAGTATTTT
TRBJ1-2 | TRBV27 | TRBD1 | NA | CASSLGQGWNGYTF | TGTGCCAGCAGTTTGGGACAGGGTTGGAATGGCTACACCTTC
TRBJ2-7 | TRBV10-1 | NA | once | CASSDGYEQYF | TGCGCCAGCAGTGACGGGTACGAGCAGTACTTC